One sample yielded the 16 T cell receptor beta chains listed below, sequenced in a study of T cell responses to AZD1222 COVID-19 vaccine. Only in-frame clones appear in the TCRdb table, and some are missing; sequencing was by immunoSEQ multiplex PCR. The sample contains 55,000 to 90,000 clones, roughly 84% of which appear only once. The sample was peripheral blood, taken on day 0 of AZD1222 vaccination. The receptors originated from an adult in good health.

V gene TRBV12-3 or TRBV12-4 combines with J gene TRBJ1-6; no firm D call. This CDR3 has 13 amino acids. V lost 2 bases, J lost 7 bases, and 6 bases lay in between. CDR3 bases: TGTGCCAGCAGTTTAATTGGAAATTCACCCCTCCACTTT. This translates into CASSLIGNSPLHF.

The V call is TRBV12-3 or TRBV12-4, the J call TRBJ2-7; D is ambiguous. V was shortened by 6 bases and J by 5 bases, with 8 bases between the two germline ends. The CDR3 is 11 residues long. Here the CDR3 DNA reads TGTGCCAGCAGCTCGACGGACGAGCAGTACTTC. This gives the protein CASSSTDEQYF.

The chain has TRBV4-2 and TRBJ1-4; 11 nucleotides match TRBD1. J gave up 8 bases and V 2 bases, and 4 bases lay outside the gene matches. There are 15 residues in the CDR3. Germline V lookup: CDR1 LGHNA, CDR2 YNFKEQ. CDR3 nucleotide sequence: TGTGCCAGCAGCCAAATGGGACAGGGGGGGGAAAAACTGTTTTTT. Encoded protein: CASSQMGQGGEKLFF.

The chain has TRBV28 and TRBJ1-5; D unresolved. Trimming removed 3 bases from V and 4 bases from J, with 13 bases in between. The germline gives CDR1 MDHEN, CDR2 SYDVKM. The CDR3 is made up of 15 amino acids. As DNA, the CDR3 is TGTGCCAGCAGTTTTGAGGGCCGAGAGAATCAGCCCCAGCATTTT. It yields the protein CASSFEGRENQPQHF.

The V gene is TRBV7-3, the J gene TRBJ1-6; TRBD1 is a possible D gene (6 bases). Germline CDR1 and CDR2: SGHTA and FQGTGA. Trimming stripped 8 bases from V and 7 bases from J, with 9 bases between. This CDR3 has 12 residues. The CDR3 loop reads CASATGNSPLHF. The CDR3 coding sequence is TGTGCCAGCGCCACAGGGAATTCACCCCTCCACTTT.

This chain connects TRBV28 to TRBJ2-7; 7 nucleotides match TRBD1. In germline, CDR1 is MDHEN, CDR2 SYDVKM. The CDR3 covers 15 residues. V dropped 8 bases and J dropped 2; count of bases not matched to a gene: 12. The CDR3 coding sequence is TGTGCCAGCTGGAGATTGGGACAGCAGACCTACGAGCAGTACTTC. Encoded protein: CASWRLGQQTYEQYF.

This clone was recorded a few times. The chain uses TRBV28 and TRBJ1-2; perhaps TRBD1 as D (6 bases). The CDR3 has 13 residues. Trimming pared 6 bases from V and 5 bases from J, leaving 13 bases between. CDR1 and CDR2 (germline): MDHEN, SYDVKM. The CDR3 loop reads CASSLSTGYGYTF. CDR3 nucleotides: TGTGCCAGCAGCCTTTCAACAGGGTATGGCTACACCTTC.

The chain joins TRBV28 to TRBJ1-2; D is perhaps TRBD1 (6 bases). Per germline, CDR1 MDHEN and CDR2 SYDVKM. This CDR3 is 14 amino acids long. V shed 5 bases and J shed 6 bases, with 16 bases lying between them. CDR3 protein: CASSTPGTKDGYTF. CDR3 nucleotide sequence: TGTGCCAGCAGTACCCCCGGGACAAAGGATGGCTACACCTTC.

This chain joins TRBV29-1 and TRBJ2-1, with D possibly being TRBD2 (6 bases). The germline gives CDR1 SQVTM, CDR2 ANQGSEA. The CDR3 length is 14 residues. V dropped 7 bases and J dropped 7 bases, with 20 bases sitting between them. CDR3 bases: TGCAGCGCCAATCGGGGGTTTCCGAAGAATGAGCAGTTCTTC. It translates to CSANRGFPKNEQFF.

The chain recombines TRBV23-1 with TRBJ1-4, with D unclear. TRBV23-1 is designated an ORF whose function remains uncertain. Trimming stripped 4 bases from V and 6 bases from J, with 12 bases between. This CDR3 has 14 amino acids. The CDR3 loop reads CASSLGSFDEKLFF. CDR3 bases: TGCGCCAGCAGTCTGGGGAGTTTCGATGAAAAACTGTTTTTT.

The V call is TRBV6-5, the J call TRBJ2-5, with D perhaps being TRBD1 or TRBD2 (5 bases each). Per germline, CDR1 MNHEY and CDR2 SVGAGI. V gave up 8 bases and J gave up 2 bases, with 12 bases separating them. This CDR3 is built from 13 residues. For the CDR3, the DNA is TGTGCCAGCGACCGGGACCCACAAGAGACCCAGTACTTC. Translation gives CASDRDPQETQYF.

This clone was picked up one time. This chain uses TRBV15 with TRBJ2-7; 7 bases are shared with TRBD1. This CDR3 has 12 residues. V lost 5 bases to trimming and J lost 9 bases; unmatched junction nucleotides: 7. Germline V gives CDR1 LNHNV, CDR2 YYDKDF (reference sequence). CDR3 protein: CATSVEAGGQYF. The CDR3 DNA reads TGTGCCACCAGCGTCGAGGCAGGGGGGCAGTACTTC.

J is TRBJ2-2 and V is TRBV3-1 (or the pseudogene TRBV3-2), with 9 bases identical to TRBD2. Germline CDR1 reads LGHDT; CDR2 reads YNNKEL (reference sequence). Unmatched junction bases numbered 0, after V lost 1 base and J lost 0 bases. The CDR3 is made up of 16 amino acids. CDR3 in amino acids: CASSQVAGANTGELFF. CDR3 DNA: TGTGCCAGCAGCCAAGTAGCGGGAGCGAACACCGGGGAGCTGTTTTTT.

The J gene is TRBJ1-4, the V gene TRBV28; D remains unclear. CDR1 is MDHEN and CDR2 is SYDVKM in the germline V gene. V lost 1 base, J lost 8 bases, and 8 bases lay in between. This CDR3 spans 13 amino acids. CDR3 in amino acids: CASSLSGYEKLFF. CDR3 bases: TGTGCCAGCAGTTTATCGGGTTACGAAAAACTGTTTTTT.

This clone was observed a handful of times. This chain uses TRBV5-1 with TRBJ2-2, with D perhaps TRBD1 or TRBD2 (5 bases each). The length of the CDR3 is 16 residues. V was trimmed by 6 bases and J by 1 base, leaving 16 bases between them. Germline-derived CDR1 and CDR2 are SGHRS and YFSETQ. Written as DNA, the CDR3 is TGCGCCAGCAACCTACTGGGACGGATGAACACCGGGGAGCTGTTTTTT. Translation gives CASNLLGRMNTGELFF.

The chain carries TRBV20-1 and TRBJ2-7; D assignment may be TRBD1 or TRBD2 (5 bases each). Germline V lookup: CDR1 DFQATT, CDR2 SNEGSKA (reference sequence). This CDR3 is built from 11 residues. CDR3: CSGTVSYEQYF. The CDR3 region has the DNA TGCAGCGGGACGGTCTCCTACGAGCAGTACTTC.